A single T cell receptor (beta chain) is shown here with its context. Its antigen is currently unknown. CDR3 length equals 13 residues. CDR1 SQVTM and CDR2 ANQGSEA come from the germline V gene. This specimen comes from a study of CXCR3-negative and CXCR3-positive naive CD8 T cells. Study findings and constraints: CXCR3-positive naive cells had more hydrophobic TRB CDR3s than CXCR3-negative naive cells. Both naive subsets had comparably high diversity; memory CD8+ cells much lower. The level of CXCR3 expression partially decreased after cryopreservation; the majority of assays used fresh PBMCs.

UMI labels and 5' RACE were used to prepare the TRB cDNA libraries. TCRdb reworked the 5' RACE reads into one entry per CDR3 protein, no DNA. Its listing shows tens of thousands of distinct CDR3 sequences. Sorting was done in triplicate for each CD8+ T cell subset (under 330,000 cells each). The specimen was naive CXCR3- CD8+ T cells from blood. Subset of the sample: CD45RO-CCR7+CD27+CD95- naive CD8+ T cells lacking CXCR3 (TNR3-). The source of this sequence is a human donor in good health. Some clones in this sample may be carry-over from other donors' samples. The chain has TRBV29-1 and TRBJ2-7; TCRdb selects TRBD1, and the lack of DNA leaves this call unchecked. CDR3 residues: CSVEGGQGYEQYF.